A selection of T cell receptor beta chains follows, all from one sample in a study of blood T cell repertoires in COVID-19. Measured with immunoSEQ multiplex PCR; TCRdb has only the in-frame clones, and not every one. In the table there are about 180,000 clones, around 82% of which are singletons. What was sequenced was peripheral blood. Receptor source: a man aged 18 to 30 with active or convalescent COVID-19. The CDR3 runs from the conserved cysteine through the conserved F or W. Each record gives: D gene, clone size, J gene, V gene, CDR3 protein, CDR3 DNA. The D gene is left open where the match is weak. Only some rows state a clone size, as once, few, many or a class for expanded clones.

>-|-|TRBJ1-5|TRBV12-5
CASQRAVNQPQHF
TGTGCTAGTCAGCGGGCAGTCAATCAGCCCCAGCATTTT
>-|-|TRBJ1-2|TRBV2
CASSVTRGNNYGYTF
TGTGCCAGCAGTGTTACAAGGGGCAACAATTATGGCTACACCTTC
>-|-|TRBJ2-4|TRBV11-2
CASSARTGKTANIQYF
TGTGCCAGCAGCGCCCGGACCGGGAAAACTGCAAACATTCAGTACTTC
>-|-|TRBJ1-2|TRBV19
CASSLTANYGYTF
TGTGCCAGTAGTTTGACAGCTAACTATGGCTACACCTTC
>TRBD1|-|TRBJ1-6|TRBV2
CAGELGTENSPLHF
TGTGCGGGGGAGTTGGGGACAGAAAATTCACCCCTCCACTTT
>-|-|TRBJ1-1|TRBV4-1
CASSQPAAKVTRGTEAFF
TGCGCCAGCAGCCAGCCGGCAGCGAAAGTTACCCGGGGGACTGAAGCTTTCTTT
>TRBD1|-|TRBJ1-2|TRBV6-5
CASSYSRDSEIYGYTF
TGTGCCAGCAGTTACTCGCGGGACAGCGAGATCTATGGCTACACCTTC
>TRBD2|-|TRBJ2-3|TRBV5-1
CASSLDPSGTSGGSTDTQYF
TGCGCCAGCAGCTTGGACCCCTCCGGGACTAGCGGGGGAAGCACAGATACGCAGTATTTT
>-|many|TRBJ2-7|TRBV3-1/TRBV3-2
CASSQLPASGVQYF
TGTGCCAGCAGCCAACTCCCGGCCTCTGGAGTGCAGTACTTC
>TRBD2|-|TRBJ2-7|TRBV12-5
CASAKDWTSGRSGKRNEQYF
TGTGCTAGTGCCAAGGATTGGACTAGCGGGAGAAGCGGGAAGAGGAACGAGCAGTACTTC
>TRBD2|-|TRBJ2-3|TRBV2
CASSVQRGGNTDTQYF
TGTGCCAGCAGTGTCCAGCGGGGGGGGAACACAGATACGCAGTATTTT
>-|-|TRBJ2-2|TRBV19
CASSIGPLLNTGELFF
TGTGCCAGTAGTATAGGGCCCTTGTTGAACACCGGGGAGCTGTTTTTT
>TRBD1|-|TRBJ1-2|TRBV10-2
CASSESTGGGDYGYTF
TGCGCCAGCAGTGAGTCGACAGGGGGGGGTGACTATGGCTACACCTTC
>-|-|TRBJ1-1|TRBV6-5
CASSHKAGLNTEAFF
TGTGCCAGCAGTCATAAAGCGGGGCTTAACACTGAAGCTTTCTTT
>TRBD1|-|TRBJ1-2|TRBV5-1
CASSPGQGASYTF
TGCGCCAGCAGCCCCGGACAGGGGGCCAGCTACACCTTC
>-|-|TRBJ1-2|TRBV5-3
CARSFRGSYGYTF
TGTGCCAGAAGCTTTCGGGGGAGTTATGGCTACACCTTC
>-|-|TRBJ1-1|TRBV19
CASSTKEGPNTEAFF
TGTGCCAGTAGTACGAAGGAGGGGCCGAACACTGAAGCTTTCTTT
>TRBD1|-|TRBJ2-3|TRBV6-1
CASTQGATDTQYF
TGTGCCAGCACACAGGGGGCAACAGATACGCAGTATTTT
>-|-|TRBJ2-2|TRBV11-1
CASSSWGRNTGELFF
TGTGCCAGCAGCTCCTGGGGCAGAAACACCGGGGAGCTGTTTTTT
>-|-|TRBJ2-7|TRBV7-8
CASSLGVIAETYEQYF
TGTGCCAGCAGCTTAGGGGTAATAGCGGAGACCTACGAGCAGTACTTC
>TRBD2|-|TRBJ2-5|TRBV5-5
CASSLDMPGGVETQYF
TGTGCCAGCAGCTTGGATATGCCGGGGGGAGTAGAGACCCAGTACTTC
>TRBD2|-|TRBJ2-7|TRBV14
CASSQGLAGFHYEQYF
TGTGCCAGCAGCCAAGGGCTAGCGGGATTCCACTACGAGCAGTACTTC
>-|-|TRBJ2-6|TRBV5-4
CASSLGGAYSGANVLTF
TGTGCCAGCAGCTTAGGAGGGGCCTACTCTGGGGCCAACGTCCTGACTTTC
>TRBD1|-|TRBJ1-2|TRBV4-1
CASSQRTGDGYTF
TGCGCCAGCAGCCAGAGGACAGGGGACGGCTACACCTTC
>-|once|TRBJ2-1|TRBV12-5
CASGLVRGSNEQFF
TGTGCTAGTGGTTTGGTAAGGGGAAGCAATGAGCAGTTCTTC
>TRBD1|-|TRBJ1-5|TRBV5-1
CASSLLMDRGHGHNQPQHF
TGCGCCAGCAGCTTGTTGATGGACAGGGGTCACGGTCACAATCAGCCCCAGCATTTT
>-|-|TRBJ1-6|TRBV30
CAWNLQGQVSPLHF
TGTGCCTGGAACCTACAGGGCCAGGTCTCACCCCTCCACTTT
>TRBD1|-|TRBJ2-7|TRBV29-1
CSARQGAQNEQYF
TGCAGCGCAAGACAGGGGGCGCAAAACGAGCAGTACTTC
>TRBD1|-|TRBJ1-5|TRBV28
CASGQGPQPQHF
TGTGCCAGCGGACAGGGACCTCAGCCCCAGCATTTT
>-|-|TRBJ2-3|TRBV5-3
CARSLAVSTGTDTQYF
TGTGCCAGAAGCTTGGCTGTCAGCACAGGCACAGATACGCAGTATTTT
>-|once|TRBJ2-1|TRBV11-2
CASSLTAGAYNEQFF
TGTGCCAGCAGCCTAACCGCCGGGGCCTACAATGAGCAGTTCTTC
>-|-|TRBJ2-7|TRBV6-5
CASSYQAGNYEQYF
TGTGCCAGCAGTTACCAGGCGGGGAACTACGAGCAGTACTTC
>-|-|TRBJ2-7|TRBV7-9
CASSFWGESSYEQYF
TGTGCCAGCAGCTTTTGGGGAGAGAGCTCCTACGAGCAGTACTTC
>TRBD1|-|TRBJ1-1|TRBV7-9
CASSLGTGGYTEAFF
TGTGCCAGCAGCTTAGGGACAGGGGGCTACACTGAAGCTTTCTTT
>-|few|TRBJ2-2|TRBV29-1
CSADRLGGTGELFF
TGCAGCGCCGACCGACTGGGTGGCACCGGGGAGCTGTTTTTT
>-|once|TRBJ1-3|TRBV6-6
CASSDRDSGNTIYF
TGTGCCAGCAGCGACAGAGACTCTGGAAACACCATATATTTT
>-|-|TRBJ2-3|TRBV6-5
CASSLGGSGTDTQYF
TGTGCCAGCAGTTTAGGGGGAAGCGGTACAGATACGCAGTATTTT
>-|-|TRBJ2-3|TRBV27
CASSLGLAGDTQYF
TGTGCCAGCAGTTTAGGGCTAGCAGGAGATACGCAGTATTTT
>TRBD2|-|TRBJ2-1|TRBV5-1
CASSHGEGHNEQFF
TGCGCCAGCAGCCACGGGGAGGGCCACAATGAGCAGTTCTTC
>TRBD1|-|TRBJ2-5|TRBV5-6
CASSRGQQGTQYF
TGTGCCAGCAGCCGGGGACAGCAGGGGACCCAGTACTTC
>TRBD1|-|TRBJ1-1|TRBV29-1
CSVLIGQGYTEAFF
TGCAGCGTTTTGATTGGACAGGGGTACACTGAAGCTTTCTTT
>-|-|TRBJ2-3|TRBV18
CASSPGDPAQPTDTQYF
TGTGCCAGCTCACCAGGAGACCCGGCGCAACCCACAGATACGCAGTATTTT
>TRBD2|-|TRBJ2-5|TRBV7-7
CASSPSGGTKTQYF
TGTGCCAGCAGCCCTAGCGGGGGTACGAAGACCCAGTACTTC
>TRBD2|-|TRBJ2-3|TRBV10-3
CAIGGSGVGTDTQYF
TGTGCCATCGGGGGTAGCGGGGTTGGAACAGATACGCAGTATTTT
>TRBD1|-|TRBJ2-5|TRBV7-9
CASSSDRAQETQYF
TGTGCCAGCAGCAGCGACAGGGCCCAAGAGACCCAGTACTTC
>TRBD1|-|TRBJ2-1|TRBV7-3
CASSLTRTGRQFF
TGTGCCAGCAGCTTAACGAGGACAGGACGGCAGTTCTTC
>TRBD1|-|TRBJ1-2|TRBV2
CASSLDRDGGYTF
TGTGCCAGCAGCCTAGACAGGGATGGAGGCTACACCTTC
>-|-|TRBJ1-4|TRBV19
CASSMTRGPSEKLFF
TGTGCCAGTAGTATGACCAGGGGTCCGAGCGAAAAACTGTTTTTT
>-|-|TRBJ1-5|TRBV12-3/TRBV12-4
CASSPRGNQPQHF
TGTGCCAGCAGTCCCCGGGGCAATCAGCCCCAGCATTTT
>TRBD1|-|TRBJ1-4|TRBV2
CASTRLGGATNEKLFF
TGTGCCAGCACTAGACTAGGGGGCGCAACTAATGAAAAACTGTTTTTT
>TRBD2|-|TRBJ2-1|TRBV9
CASSQSYIAGSYNEQFF
TGTGCCAGCAGCCAATCATACATAGCGGGATCCTACAATGAGCAGTTCTTC